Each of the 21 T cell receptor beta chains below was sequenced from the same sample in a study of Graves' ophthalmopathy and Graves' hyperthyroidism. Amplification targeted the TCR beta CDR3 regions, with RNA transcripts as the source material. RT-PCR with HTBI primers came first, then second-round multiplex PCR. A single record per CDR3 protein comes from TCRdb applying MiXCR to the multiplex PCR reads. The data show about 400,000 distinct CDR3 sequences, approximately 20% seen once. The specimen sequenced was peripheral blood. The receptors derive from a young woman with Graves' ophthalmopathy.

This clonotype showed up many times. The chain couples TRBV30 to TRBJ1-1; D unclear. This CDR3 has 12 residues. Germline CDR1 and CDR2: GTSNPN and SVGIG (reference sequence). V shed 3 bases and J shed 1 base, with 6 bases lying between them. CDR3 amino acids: CAWRVANTEAFF. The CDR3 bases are TGTGCCTGGAGGGTAGCGAACACTGAAGCTTTCTTT. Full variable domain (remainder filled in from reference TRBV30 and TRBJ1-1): SQTIHQWPATLVQPVGSPLSLECTVEGTSNPNLYWYRQAAGRGLQLLFYSVGIGQISSEVPQNLSASRPQDRQFILSSKKLLLSDSGFYLCAWRVANTEAFFGQGTRLTVV.

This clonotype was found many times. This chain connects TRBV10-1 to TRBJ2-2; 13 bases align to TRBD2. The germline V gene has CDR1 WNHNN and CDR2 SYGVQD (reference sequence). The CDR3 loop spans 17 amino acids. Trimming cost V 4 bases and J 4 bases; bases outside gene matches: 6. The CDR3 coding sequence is TGCGCCAGCAGTGGACCGGGACTAGCGGGGCGCACCGGGGAGCTGTTTTTT. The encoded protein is CASSGPGLAGRTGELFF.

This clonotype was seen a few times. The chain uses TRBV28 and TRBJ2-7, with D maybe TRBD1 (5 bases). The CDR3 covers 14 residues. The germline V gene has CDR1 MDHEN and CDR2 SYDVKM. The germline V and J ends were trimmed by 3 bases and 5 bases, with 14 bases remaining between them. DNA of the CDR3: TGTGCCAGCAGTTTGGGCAGGGCGGCGGACGAGCAGTACTTC. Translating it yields CASSLGRAADEQYF.

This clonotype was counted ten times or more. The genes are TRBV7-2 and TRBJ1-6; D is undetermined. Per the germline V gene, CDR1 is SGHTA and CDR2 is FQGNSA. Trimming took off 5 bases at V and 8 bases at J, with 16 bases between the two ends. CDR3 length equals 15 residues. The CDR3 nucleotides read TGTGCCAGCAGCCTACAGAGCGACGGGGATTCACCCCTCCACTTT. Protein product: CASSLQSDGDSPLHF.

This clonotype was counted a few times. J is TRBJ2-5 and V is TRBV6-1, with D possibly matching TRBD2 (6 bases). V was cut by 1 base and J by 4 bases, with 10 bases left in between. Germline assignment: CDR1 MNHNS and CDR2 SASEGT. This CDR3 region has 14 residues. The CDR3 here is CASSEVWRGETQYF. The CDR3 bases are TGTGCCAGCAGTGAAGTGTGGCGGGGAGAGACCCAGTACTTC.

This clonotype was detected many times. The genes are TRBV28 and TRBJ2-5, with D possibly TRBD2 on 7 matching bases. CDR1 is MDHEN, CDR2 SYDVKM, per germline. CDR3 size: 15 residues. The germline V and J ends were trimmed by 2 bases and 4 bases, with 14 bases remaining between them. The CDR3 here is CASSLRQGRGETQYF. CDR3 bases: TGTGCCAGCAGTTTACGTCAGGGGAGGGGAGAGACCCAGTACTTC.

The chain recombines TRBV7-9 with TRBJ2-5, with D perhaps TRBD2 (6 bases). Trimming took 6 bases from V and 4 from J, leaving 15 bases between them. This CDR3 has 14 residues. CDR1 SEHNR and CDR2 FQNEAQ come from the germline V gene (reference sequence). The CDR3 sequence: CASRPRGGSETQYF. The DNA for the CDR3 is TGTGCCAGCAGGCCTCGCGGAGGGTCAGAGACCCAGTACTTC.

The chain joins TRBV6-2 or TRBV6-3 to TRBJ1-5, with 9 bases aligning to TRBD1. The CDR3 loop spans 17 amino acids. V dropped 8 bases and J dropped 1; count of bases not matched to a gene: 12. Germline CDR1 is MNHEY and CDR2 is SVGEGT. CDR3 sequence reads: CASGLTGQGVSNQPQHF. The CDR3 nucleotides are TGTGCCAGCGGACTCACGGGACAGGGCGTGAGCAATCAGCCCCAGCATTTT.

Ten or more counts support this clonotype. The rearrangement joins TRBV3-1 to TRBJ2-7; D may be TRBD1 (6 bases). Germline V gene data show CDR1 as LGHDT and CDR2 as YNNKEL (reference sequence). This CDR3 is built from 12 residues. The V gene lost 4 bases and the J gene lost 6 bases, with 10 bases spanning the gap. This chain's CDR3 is CASSRDTLEQYF. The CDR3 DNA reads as TGTGCCAGCAGCCGGGACACACTCGAGCAGTACTTC.

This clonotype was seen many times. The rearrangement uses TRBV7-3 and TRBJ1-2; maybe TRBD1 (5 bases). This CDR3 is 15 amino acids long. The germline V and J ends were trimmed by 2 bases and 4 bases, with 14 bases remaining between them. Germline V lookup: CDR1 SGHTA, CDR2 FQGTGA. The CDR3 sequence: CASSLGPGPSYGYTF. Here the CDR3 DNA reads TGTGCCAGCAGCTTAGGCCCGGGACCGAGCTATGGCTACACCTTC. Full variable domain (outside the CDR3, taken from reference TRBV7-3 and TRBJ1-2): GAGVSQTPSNKVTEKGKYVELRCDPISGHTALYWYRQSLGQGPEFLIYFQGTGAADDSGLPNDRFFAVRPEGSVSTLKIQRTERGDSAVYLCASSLGPGPSYGYTFGSGTRLTVV.

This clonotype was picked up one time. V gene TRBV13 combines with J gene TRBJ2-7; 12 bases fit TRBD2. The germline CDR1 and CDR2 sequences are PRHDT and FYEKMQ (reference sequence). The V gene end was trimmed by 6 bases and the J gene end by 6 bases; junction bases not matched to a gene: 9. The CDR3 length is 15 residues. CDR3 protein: CASSFGLAGPLEQYF. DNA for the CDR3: TGTGCCAGCAGTTTTGGACTAGCGGGACCCCTCGAGCAGTACTTC.

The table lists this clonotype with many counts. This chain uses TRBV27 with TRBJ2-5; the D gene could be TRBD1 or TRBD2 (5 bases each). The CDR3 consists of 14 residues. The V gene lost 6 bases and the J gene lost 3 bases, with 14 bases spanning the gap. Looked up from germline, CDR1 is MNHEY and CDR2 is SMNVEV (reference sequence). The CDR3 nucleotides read TGTGCCAGCAGCTCCCGGGACGTAGAAGAGACCCAGTACTTC. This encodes CASSSRDVEETQYF.

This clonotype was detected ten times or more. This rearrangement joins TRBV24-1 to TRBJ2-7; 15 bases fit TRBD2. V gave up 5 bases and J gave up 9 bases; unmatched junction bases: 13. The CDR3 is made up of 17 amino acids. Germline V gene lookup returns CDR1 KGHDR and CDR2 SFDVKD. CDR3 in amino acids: CATSGGLAGGTYDRQYF. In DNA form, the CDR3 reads TGTGCCACCAGTGGGGGACTAGCGGGAGGAACCTACGATCGGCAGTACTTC.

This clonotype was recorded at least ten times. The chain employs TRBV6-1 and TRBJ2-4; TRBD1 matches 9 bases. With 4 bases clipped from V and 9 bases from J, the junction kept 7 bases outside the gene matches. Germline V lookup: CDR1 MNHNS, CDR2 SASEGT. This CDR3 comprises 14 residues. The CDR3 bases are TGTGCCAGCAGTGCCGGGACAGGGAATCCCATTCAGTACTTC. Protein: CASSAGTGNPIQYF.

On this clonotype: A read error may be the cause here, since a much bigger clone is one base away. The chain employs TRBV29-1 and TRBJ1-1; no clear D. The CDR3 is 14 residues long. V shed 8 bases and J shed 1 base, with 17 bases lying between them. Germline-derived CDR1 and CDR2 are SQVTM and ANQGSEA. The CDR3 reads CSIPTAGRNTEAFF. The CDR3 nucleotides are TGCAGCATCCCAACGGCAGGTCGGAACACTGAAGCTTTCTTT.

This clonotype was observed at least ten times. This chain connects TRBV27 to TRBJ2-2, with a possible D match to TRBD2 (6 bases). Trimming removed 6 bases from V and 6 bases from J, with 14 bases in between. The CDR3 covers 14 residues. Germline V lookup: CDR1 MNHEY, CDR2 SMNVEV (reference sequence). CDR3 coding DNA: TGTGCCAGCAGCCCCACCGGGGGAGCCGGGGAGCTGTTTTTT. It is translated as CASSPTGGAGELFF.

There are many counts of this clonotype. DNA for the CDR3: TGTGCCAGTAGTATAGACCCCCCGAACACCGGGGAGCTGTTTTTT. It specifies CASSIDPPNTGELFF. The chain recombines TRBV19 with TRBJ2-2; D uncertain. Per germline, CDR1 LNHDA and CDR2 SQIVND (reference sequence). The V end was cut by 0 bases, the J end by 0 bases, with 5 bases between. The CDR3 spans 15 residues.

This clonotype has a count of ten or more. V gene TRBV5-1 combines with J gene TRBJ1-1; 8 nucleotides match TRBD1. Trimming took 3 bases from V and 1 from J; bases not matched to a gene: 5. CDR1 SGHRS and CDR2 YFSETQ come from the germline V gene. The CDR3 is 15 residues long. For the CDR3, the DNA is TGCGCCAGCAGCTCACGGACAGGGCCGAACACTGAAGCTTTCTTT. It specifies CASSSRTGPNTEAFF.

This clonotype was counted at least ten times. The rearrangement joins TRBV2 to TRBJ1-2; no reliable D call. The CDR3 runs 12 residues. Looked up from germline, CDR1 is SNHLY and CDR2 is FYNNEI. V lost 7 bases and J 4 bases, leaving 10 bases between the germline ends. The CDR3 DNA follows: TGTGCCAGCAATCGTGGGGTCTATGGCTACACCTTC. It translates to CASNRGVYGYTF.

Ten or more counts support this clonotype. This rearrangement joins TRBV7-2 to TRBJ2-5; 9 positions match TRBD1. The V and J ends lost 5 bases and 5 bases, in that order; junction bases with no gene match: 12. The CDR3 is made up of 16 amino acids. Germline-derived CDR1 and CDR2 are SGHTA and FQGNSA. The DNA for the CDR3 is TGTGCCAGCAGCCGACAGGGGGTAACGCTCAAGGAGACCCAGTACTTC. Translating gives CASSRQGVTLKETQYF.

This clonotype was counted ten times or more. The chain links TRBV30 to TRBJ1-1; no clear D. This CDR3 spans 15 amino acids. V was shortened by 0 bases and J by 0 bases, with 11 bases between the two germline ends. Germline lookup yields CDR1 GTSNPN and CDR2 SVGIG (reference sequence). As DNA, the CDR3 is TGTGCCTGGAGTGTATTAGACCCCCTGAACACTGAAGCTTTCTTT. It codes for CAWSVLDPLNTEAFF.